This TCR beta chain was observed in a study of blood T cell repertoires in COVID-19. V shed 6 bases and J 8 bases; nucleotides not matched to a gene: 8. This CDR3 has 14 residues. Germline CDR1 reads SNHLY; CDR2 reads FYNNEI. Produced via immunoSEQ multiplex PCR; TCRdb's table is partial and in-frame only. The table lists 350,000 to 450,000 clones, 85% of them singletons. The J gene is TRBJ2-2, the V gene TRBV2, with 8 bases that match TRBD1. Sequenced sample: peripheral blood. This receptor was taken from a woman younger than 35 with acute or convalescent COVID-19. Here the CDR3 DNA reads TGTGCCAGCAGGGGGGCGGACAGGGAAGGGGAGCTGTTTTTT. Its protein is CASRGADREGELFF.